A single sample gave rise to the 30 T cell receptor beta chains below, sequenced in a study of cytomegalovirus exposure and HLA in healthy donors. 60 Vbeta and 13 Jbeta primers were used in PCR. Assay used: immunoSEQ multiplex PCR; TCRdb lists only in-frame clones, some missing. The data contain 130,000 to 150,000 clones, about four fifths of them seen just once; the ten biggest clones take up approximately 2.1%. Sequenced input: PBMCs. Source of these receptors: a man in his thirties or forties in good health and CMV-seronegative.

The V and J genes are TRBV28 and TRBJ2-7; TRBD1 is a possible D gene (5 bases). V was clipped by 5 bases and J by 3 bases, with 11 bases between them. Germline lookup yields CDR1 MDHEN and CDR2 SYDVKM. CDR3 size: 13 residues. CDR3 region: CASSPARVYEQYF. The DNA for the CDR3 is TGTGCCAGCAGTCCCGCCAGGGTCTACGAGCAGTACTTC. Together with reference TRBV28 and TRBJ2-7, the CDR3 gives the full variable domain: DVKVTQSSRYLVKRTGEKVFLECVQDMDHENMFWYRQDPGLGLRLIYFSYDVKMKEKGDIPEGYSVSREKKERFSLILESASTNQTSMYLCASSPARVYEQYFGPGTRLTVT.

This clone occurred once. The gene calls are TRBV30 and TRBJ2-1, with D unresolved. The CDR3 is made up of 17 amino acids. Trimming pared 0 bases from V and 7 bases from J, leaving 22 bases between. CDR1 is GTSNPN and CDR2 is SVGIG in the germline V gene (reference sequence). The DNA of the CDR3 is TGTGCCTGGAGTGTACCTGCGTCTCGGAGAATTATAAATGAGCAGTTCTTC. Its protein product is CAWSVPASRRIINEQFF. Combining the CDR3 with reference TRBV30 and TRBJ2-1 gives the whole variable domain SQTIHQWPATLVQPVGSPLSLECTVEGTSNPNLYWYRQAAGRGLQLLFYSVGIGQISSEVPQNLSASRPQDRQFILSSKKLLLSDSGFYLCAWSVPASRRIINEQFFGPGTRLTVL.

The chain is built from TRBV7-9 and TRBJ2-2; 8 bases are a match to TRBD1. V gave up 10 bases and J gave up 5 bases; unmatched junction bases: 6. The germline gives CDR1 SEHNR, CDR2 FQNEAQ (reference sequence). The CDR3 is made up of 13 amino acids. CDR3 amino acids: CANDRGRTGELFF. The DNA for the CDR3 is TGTGCCAACGACAGGGGAAGGACCGGGGAGCTGTTTTTT. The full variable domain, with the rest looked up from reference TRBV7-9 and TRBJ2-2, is DTGVSQNPRHKITKRGQNVTFRCDPISEHNRLYWYRQTLGQGPEFLTYFQNEAQLEKSRLLSDRFSAERPKGSFSTLEIQRTEQGDSAMYLCANDRGRTGELFFGEGSRLTVL.

The chain's CDR3 is CASRGEAVTGYTF. The CDR3 DNA follows: TGTGCCAGCAGGGGGGAGGCAGTAACTGGCTACACCTTC. The J gene is TRBJ1-2, the V gene TRBV28; a weak D match, TRBD1 (5 bases). V lost 6 bases, J lost 7 bases, and 15 bases lay in between. Per the germline V gene, CDR1 is MDHEN and CDR2 is SYDVKM. The CDR3 runs to 13 residues.

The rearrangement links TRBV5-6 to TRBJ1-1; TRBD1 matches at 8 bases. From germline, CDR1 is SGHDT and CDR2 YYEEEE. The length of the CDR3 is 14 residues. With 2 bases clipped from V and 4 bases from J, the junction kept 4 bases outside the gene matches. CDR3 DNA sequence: TGTGCCAGCAGCTTAGTACAGGGGGTCACTGAAGCTTTCTTT. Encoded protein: CASSLVQGVTEAFF. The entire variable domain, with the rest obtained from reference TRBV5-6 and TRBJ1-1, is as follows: DAGVTQSPTHLIKTRGQQVTLRCSPKSGHDTVSWYQQALGQGPQFIFQYYEEEERQRGNFPDRFSGHQFPNYSSELNVNALLLGDSALYLCASSLVQGVTEAFFGQGTRLTVV.

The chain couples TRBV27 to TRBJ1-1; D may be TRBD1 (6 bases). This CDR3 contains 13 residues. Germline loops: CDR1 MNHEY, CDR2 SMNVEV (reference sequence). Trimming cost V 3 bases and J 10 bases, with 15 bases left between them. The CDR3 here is CASSFTQGNRAFF. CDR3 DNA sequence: TGTGCCAGCAGTTTTACCCAGGGGAATAGAGCTTTCTTT.

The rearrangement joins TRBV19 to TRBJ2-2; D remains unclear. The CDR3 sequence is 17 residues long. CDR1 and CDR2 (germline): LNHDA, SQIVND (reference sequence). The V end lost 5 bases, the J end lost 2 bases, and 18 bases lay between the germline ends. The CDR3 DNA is TGTGCCAGTAGTCCCCTACAGAATACCCTCAACACCGGGGAGCTGTTTTTT. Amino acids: CASSPLQNTLNTGELFF. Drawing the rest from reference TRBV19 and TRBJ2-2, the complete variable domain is DGGITQSPKYLFRKEGQNVTLSCEQNLNHDAMYWYRQDPGQGLRLIYYSQIVNDFQKGDIAEGYSVSREKKESFPLTVTSAQKNPTAFYLCASSPLQNTLNTGELFFGEGSRLTVL.

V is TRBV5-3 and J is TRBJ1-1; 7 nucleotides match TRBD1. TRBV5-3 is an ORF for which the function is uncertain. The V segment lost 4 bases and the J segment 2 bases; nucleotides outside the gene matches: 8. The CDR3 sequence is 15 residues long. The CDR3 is CARSDETGCNTEAFF. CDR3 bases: TGTGCCAGAAGCGATGAGACAGGGTGTAACACTGAAGCTTTCTTT.

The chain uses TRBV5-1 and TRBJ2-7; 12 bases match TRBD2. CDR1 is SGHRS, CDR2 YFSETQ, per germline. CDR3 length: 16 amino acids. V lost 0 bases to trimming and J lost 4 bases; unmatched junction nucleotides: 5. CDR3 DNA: TGCGCCAGCAGCTTGGTGGGACTAGCGGGCCTATACGAGCAGTACTTC. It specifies CASSLVGLAGLYEQYF.

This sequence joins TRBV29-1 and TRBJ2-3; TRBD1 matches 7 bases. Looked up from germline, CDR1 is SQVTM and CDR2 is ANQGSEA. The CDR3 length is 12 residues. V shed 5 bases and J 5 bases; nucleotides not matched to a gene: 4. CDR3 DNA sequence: TGCAGCGTTCGACAGGGTGGAGATACGCAGTATTTT. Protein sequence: CSVRQGGDTQYF.

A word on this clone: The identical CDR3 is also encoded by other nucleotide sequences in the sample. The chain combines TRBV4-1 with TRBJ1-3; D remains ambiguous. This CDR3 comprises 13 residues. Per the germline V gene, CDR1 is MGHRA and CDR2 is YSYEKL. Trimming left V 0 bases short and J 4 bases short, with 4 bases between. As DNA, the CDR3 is TGCGCCAGCAGCCAAGATCTGGGAAACACCATATATTTT. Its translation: CASSQDLGNTIYF.

The CDR3 here is CASSIKRRGGNQPQHF. The CDR3 region has the DNA TGTGCCAGTAGTATCAAAAGGAGGGGCGGCAATCAGCCCCAGCATTTT. The chain recombines TRBV19 with TRBJ1-5; D perhaps matches TRBD1 (5 bases). This CDR3 region has 16 residues. Germline V CDR1 and CDR2: LNHDA, SQIVND (reference sequence). V was clipped by 3 bases and J by 2 bases, with 14 bases between them.

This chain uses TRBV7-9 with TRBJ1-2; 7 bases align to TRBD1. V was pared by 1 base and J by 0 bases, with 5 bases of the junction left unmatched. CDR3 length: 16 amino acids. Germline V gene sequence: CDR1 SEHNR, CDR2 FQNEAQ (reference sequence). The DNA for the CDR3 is TGTGCCAGCAGCTTAGTTCAGGGACAGACTAACTATGGCTACACCTTC. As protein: CASSLVQGQTNYGYTF.

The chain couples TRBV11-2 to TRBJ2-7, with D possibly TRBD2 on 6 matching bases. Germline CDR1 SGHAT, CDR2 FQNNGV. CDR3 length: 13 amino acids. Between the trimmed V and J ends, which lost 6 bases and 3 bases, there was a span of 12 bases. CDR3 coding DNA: TGTGCCAGCAGACCCCCGGGAGTCTACGAGCAGTACTTC. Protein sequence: CASRPPGVYEQYF.

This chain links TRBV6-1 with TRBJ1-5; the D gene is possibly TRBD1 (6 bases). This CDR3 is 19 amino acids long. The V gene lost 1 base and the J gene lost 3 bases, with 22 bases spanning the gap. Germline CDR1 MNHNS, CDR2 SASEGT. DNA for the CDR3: TGTGCCAGCAGTGAAGGTTATAGTAGGAACAGGGTTTTCAATCAGCCCCAGCATTTT. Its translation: CASSEGYSRNRVFNQPQHF.

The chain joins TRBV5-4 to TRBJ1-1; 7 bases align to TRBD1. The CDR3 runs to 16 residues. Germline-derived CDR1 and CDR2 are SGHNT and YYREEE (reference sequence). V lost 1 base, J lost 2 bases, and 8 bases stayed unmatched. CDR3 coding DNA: TGTGCCAGCAGCTTGAGGACAGGCCCAGGAAACACTGAAGCTTTCTTT. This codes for CASSLRTGPGNTEAFF.

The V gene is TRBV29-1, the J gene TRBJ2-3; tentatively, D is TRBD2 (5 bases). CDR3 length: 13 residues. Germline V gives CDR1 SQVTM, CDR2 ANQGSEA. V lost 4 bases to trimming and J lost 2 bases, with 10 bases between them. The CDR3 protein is CSVVGGYTDTQYF. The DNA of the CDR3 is TGCAGCGTTGTCGGCGGGTACACAGATACGCAGTATTTT.

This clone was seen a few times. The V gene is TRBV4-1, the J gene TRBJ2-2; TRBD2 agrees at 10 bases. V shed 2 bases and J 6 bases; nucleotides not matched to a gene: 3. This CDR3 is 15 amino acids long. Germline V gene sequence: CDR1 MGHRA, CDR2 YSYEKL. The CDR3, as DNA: TGCGCCAGCAGCCAATACAGCGGGGGGGCCGGGGAGCTGTTTTTT. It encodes CASSQYSGGAGELFF.

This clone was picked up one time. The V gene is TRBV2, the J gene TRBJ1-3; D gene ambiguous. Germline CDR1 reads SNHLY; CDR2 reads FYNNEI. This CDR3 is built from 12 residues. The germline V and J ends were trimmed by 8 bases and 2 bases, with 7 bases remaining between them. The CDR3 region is CASGRTGNTIYF. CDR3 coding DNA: TGTGCCAGCGGCAGAACTGGAAACACCATATATTTT.

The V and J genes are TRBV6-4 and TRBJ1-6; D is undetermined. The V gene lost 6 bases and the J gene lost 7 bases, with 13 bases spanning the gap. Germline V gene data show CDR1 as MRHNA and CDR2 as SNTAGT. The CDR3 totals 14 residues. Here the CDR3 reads CASRSESKNSPLHF. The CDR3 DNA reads TGTGCCAGCAGGTCAGAAAGTAAGAATTCACCCCTCCACTTT.

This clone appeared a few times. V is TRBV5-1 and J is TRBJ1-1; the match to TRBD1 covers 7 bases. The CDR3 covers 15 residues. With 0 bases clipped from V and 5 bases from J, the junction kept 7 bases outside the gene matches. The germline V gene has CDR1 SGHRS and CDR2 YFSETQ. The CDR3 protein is CASSLAAGGQTEAFF. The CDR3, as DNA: TGCGCCAGCAGCTTGGCGGCAGGGGGGCAAACTGAAGCTTTCTTT. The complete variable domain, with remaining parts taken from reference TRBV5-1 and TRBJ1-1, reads KAGVTQTPRYLIKTRGQQVTLSCSPISGHRSVSWYQQTPGQGLQFLFEYFSETQRNKGNFPGRFSGRQFSNSRSEMNVSTLELGDSALYLCASSLAAGGQTEAFFGQGTRLTVV.

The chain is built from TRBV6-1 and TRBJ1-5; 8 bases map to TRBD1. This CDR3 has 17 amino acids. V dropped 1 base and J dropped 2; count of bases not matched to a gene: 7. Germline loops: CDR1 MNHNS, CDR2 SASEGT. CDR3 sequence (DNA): TGTGCCAGCAGTGAAGGGGCAGGGGGCGTAGGCAATCAGCCCCAGCATTTT. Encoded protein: CASSEGAGGVGNQPQHF.

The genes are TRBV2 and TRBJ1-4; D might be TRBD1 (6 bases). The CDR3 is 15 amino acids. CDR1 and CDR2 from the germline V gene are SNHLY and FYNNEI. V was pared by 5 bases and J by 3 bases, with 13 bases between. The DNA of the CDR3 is TGTGCCAGCAGTCTTTGGGACAAACCTAATGAAAAACTGTTTTTT. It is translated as CASSLWDKPNEKLFF.

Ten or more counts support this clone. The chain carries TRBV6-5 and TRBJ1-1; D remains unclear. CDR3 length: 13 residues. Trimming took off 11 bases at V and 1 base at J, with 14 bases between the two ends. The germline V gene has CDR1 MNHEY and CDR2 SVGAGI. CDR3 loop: CAYEGLWNTEAFF. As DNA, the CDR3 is TGTGCCTATGAAGGACTTTGGAACACTGAAGCTTTCTTT.

CDR3 amino acids: CASSNGRGNTGELFF. The CDR3 DNA reads as TGTGCCAGCAGTAATGGACGGGGGAACACCGGGGAGCTGTTTTTT. The chain carries TRBV6-5 and TRBJ2-2; a possible D gene is TRBD2 (5 bases). CDR1 is MNHEY and CDR2 is SVGAGI in the germline V gene. V shed 5 bases and J shed 1 base, with 11 bases lying between them. The CDR3 spans 15 residues.

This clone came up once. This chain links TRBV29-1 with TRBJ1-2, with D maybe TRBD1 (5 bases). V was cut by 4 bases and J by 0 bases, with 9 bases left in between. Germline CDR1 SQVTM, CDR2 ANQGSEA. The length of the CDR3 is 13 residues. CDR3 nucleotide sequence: TGCAGCGTTGTCACAGGCCCTAACTATGGCTACACCTTC. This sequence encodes CSVVTGPNYGYTF.

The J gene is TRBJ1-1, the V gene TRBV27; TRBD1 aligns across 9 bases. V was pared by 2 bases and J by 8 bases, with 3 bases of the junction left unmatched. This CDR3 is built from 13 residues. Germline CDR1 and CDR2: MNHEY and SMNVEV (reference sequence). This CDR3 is CASSLKGTGEAFF. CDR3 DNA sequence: TGTGCCAGCAGTTTAAAGGGGACAGGGGAAGCTTTCTTT.

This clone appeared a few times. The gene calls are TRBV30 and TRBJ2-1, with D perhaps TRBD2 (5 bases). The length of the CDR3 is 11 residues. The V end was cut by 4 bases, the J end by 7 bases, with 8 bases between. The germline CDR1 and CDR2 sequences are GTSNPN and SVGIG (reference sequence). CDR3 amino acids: CAWTSGNEQFF. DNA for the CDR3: TGTGCCTGGACCTCGGGAAATGAGCAGTTCTTC.

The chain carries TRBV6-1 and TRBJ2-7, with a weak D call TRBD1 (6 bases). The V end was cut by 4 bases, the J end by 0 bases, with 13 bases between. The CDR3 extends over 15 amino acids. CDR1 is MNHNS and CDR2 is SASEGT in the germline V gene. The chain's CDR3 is CASSATMTGSYEQYF. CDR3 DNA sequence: TGTGCCAGCAGTGCCACGATGACAGGCTCCTACGAGCAGTACTTC.

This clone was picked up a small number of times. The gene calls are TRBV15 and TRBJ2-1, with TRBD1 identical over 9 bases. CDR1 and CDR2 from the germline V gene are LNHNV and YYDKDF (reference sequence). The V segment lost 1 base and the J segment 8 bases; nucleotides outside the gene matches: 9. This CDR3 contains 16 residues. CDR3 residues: CATSRAPGQGSDEQFF. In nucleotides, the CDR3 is TGTGCCACCAGCAGAGCCCCGGGACAGGGAAGCGATGAGCAGTTCTTC.